This entry concerns a single T cell receptor (beta chain). The data were obtained in a study of blood T cell repertoires in COVID-19. Background on the study: Spain, Italy and the United States supplied samples that represented acute and convalescent COVID-19. The analysed material was cDNA or gDNA that came from T cells, B-cell-depleted T cells, or PBMCs.

CDR1 and CDR2 (germline): LNHNV, YYDKDF (reference sequence). With V trimmed by 3 bases and J by 0 bases, 7 bases remained unmatched. The CDR3 runs to 17 residues. Under the authors' procedure: Estimation of nucleated cell counts relied on the amplification of reference gene primers. Method: immunoSEQ multiplex PCR; TCRdb's copy keeps in-frame clones and lacks some. V, J and clone size were drawn from that table, and D and trimming were deduced from the DNA. The top ten clones hold roughly 4.8% of a sample with more than 120,000 clones, more than 80% of them seen once. The chain combines TRBV15 with TRBJ2-2, with 7 positions matching TRBD2. This receptor was obtained from a human donor in a cohort sampled during active COVID-19. Sequenced: peripheral blood. CDR3: CATSRSLLATNTGELFF. DNA of the CDR3: TGTGCCACCAGCAGGTCCTTACTAGCGACGAACACCGGGGAGCTGTTTTTT.